This T cell receptor (beta chain) was captured in a study of regulatory and conventional T cells in breast cancer. This clonotype is termed medium-sized. This CDR3 region has 14 residues. Germline loops: CDR1 MNHEY, CDR2 SVGAGI. V was clipped by 5 bases and J by 3 bases, with 12 bases between them. TCRdb reprocessed the PCR reads with MiXCR, giving one entry per CDR3 protein. The profile shows 15,000 or so distinct CDR3 sequences, about 32% of them singletons. The receptor comes from a female donor in good health. The sample comprised conventional T cells from blood. The V and J genes are TRBV6-5 and TRBJ2-3; no definite D call. In nucleotides, the CDR3 is TGTGCCAGCAGTCCACAGCCCCGTACAGATACGCAGTATTTT. Protein product: CASSPQPRTDTQYF.